This TCR beta chain is from a study of identical twins. General study points: Models, which agreed with sharing between unrelated individuals, nonetheless underestimated the out-of-frame TCR alpha sharing seen in monozygotic twins.

After template switching added a universal primer site, the resulting cDNA carried unique molecular identifiers. MiXCR, applied by TCRdb to the 5' RACE reads, yields one record per CDR3 protein. The repertoire has under 800,000 distinct CDR3 sequences, 21% of them found once; the top ten carry 4.3%. This clonotype appeared a few times. Its specificity is unknown. There are 12 residues in the CDR3. CDR1 and CDR2 (germline): SGHRS, YFSETQ. Between the trimmed V and J ends, which lost 4 bases and 10 bases, there was a span of 12 bases. The same data also contributed to another study, on T cells expressing NK-cell markers.

This receptor was taken from a woman between 18 and 29 years old in good health. This chain joins TRBV5-1 and TRBJ2-1; possibly TRBD1 for D (5 bases). The specimen sequenced was PBMCs. CDR3 nucleotides: TGCGCCAGCAGCCAACTTAGGACAGAGCAGTTCTTC. The encoded protein is CASSQLRTEQFF.